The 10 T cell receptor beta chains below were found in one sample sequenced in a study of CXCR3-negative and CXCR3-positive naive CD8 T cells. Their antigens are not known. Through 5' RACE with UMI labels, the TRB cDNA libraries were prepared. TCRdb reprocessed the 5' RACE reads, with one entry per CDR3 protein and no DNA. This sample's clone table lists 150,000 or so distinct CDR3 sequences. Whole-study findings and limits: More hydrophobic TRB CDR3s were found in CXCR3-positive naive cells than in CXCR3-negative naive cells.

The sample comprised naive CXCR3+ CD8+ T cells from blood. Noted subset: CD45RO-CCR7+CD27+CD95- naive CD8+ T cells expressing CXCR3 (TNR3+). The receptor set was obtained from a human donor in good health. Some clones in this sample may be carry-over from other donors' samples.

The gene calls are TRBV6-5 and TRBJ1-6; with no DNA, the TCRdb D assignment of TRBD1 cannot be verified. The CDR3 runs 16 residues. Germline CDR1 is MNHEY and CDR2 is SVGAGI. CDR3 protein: CASSYSGQARSESLHF.

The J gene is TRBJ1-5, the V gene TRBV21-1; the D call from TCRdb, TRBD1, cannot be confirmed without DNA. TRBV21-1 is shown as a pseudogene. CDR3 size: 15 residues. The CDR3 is CASSKTGFRNQPQHF.

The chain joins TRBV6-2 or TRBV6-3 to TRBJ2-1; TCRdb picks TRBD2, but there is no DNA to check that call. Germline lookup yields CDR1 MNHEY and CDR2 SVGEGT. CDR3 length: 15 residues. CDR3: CASSLWTSGGAEQFF.

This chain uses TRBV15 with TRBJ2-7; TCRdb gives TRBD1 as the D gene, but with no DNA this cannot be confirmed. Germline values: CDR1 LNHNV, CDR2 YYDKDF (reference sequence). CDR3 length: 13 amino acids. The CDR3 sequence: CATSLNRVDEQYF.

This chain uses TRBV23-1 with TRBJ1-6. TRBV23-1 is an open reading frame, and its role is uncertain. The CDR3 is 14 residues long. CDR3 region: CASSPTIWNSPLHF.

The CDR3 loop is CASSQAWDLVETQYF. The chain couples TRBV14 to TRBJ2-5. CDR1 is SGHDN, CDR2 FVKESK, per germline. The CDR3 is 15 amino acids.

The CDR3 sequence: CASQVEPYEQYF. The chain carries TRBV6-1 and TRBJ2-7. The germline CDR1 and CDR2 sequences are MNHNS and SASEGT. The CDR3 consists of 12 residues.

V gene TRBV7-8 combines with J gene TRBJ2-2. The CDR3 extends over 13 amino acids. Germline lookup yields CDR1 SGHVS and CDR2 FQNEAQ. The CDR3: CASGREDTGELFF. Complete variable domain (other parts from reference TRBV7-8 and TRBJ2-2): GAGVSQSPRYKVAKRGQDVALRCDPISGHVSLFWYQQALGQGPEFLTYFQNEAQLDKSGLPSDRFFAERPEGSVSTLKIQRTQQEDSAVYLCASGREDTGELFFGEGSRLTVL.

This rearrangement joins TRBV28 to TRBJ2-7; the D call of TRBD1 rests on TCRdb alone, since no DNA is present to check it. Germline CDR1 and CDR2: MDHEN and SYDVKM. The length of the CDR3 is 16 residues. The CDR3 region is CASSFEGLGVPYEQYF.

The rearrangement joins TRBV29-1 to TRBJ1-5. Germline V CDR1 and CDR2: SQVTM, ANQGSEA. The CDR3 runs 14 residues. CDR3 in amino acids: CSVNTATLNQPQHF. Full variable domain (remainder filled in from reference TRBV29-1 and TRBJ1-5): SAVISQKPSRDICQRGTSLTIQCQVDSQVTMMFWYRQQPGQSLTLIATANQGSEATYESGFVIDKFPISRPNLTFSTLTVSNMSPEDSSIYLCSVNTATLNQPQHFGDGTRLSIL.